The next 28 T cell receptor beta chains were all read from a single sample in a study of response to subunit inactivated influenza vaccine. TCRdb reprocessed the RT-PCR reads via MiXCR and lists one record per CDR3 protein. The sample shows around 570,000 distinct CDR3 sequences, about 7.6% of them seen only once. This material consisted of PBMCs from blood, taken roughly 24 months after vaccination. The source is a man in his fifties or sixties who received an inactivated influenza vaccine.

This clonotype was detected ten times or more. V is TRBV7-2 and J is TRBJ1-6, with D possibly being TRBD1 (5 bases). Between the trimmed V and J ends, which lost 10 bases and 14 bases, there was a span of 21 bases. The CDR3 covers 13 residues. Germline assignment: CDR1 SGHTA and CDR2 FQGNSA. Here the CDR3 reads CATDEGTNLALHF. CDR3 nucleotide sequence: TGTGCCACCGACGAGGGGACTAATCTTGCCCTCCACTTT.

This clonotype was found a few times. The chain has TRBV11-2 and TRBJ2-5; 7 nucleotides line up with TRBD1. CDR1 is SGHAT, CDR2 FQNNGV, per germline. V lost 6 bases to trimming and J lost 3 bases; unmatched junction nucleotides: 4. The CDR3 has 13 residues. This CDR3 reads CASRGQLKETQYF. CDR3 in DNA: TGTGCCAGCAGGGGACAGCTAAAAGAGACCCAGTACTTC.

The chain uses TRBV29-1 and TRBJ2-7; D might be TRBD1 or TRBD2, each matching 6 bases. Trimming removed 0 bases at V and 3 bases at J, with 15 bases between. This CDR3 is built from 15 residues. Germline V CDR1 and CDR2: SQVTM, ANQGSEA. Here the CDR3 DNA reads TGCAGCGTTGAAGATCGAGGGGGGCTTAGCTACGAGCAGTACTTC. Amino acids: CSVEDRGGLSYEQYF.

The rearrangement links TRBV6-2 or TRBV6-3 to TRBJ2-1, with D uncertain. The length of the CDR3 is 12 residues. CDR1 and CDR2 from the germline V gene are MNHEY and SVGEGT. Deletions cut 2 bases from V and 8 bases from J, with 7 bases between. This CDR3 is CASSYSIYEQFF. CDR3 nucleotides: TGTGCCAGCAGTTACAGCATCTATGAGCAGTTCTTC.

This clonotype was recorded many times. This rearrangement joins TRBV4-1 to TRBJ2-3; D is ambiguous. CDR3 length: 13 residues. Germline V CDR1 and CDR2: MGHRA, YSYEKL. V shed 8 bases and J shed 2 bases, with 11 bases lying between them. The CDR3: CASVSSYTDTQYF. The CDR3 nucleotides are TGCGCCAGCGTCTCCTCTTACACAGATACGCAGTATTTT.

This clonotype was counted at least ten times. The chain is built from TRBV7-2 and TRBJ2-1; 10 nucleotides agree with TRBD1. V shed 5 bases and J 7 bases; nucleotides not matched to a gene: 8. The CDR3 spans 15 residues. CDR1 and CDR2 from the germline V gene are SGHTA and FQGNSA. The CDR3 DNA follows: TGTGCCAGCAGCGCCGACAGGGGGCAGTGGAATGAGCAGTTCTTC. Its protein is CASSADRGQWNEQFF.

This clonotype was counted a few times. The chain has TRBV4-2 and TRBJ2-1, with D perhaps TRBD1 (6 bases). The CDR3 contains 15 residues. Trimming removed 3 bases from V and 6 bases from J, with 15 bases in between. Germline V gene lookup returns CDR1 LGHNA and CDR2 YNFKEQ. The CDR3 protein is CASSQSGQRLNEQFF. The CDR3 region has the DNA TGTGCCAGCAGCCAGTCGGGACAACGCCTCAATGAGCAGTTCTTC.

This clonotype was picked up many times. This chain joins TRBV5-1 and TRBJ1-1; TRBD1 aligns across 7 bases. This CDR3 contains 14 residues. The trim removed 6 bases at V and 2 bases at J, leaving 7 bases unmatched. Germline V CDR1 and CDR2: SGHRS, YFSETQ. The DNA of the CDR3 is TGCGCCAGCACCCGGGACAGTTTAAACACTGAAGCTTTCTTT. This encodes CASTRDSLNTEAFF.

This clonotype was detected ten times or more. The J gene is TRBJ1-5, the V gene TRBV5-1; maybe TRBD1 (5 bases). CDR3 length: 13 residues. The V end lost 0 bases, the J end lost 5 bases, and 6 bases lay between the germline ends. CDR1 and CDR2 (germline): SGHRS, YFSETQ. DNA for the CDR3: TGCGCCAGCAGCTTGGCGGGGGATCAGCCCCAGCATTTT. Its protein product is CASSLAGDQPQHF.

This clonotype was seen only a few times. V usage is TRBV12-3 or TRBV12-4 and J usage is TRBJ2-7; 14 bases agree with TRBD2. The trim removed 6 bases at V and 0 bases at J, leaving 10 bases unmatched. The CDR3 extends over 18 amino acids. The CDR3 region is CASSPWTSGGPGSYEQYF. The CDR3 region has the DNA TGTGCCAGCAGCCCTTGGACTAGCGGGGGGCCCGGCTCCTACGAGCAGTACTTC.

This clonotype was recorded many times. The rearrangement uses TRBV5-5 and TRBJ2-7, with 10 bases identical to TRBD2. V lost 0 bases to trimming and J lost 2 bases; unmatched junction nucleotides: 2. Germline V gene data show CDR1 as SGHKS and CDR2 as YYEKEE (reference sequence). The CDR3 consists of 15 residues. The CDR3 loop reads CASSLAGTSAYEQYF. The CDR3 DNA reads TGTGCCAGCAGCTTGGCCGGGACTAGCGCCTACGAGCAGTACTTC.

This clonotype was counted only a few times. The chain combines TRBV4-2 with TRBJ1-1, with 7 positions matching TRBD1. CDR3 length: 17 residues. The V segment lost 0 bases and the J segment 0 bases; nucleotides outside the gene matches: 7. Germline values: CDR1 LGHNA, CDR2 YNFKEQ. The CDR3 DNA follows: TGTGCCAGCAGCCAAGACCCGCAGACAGGGATGAACACTGAAGCTTTCTTT. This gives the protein CASSQDPQTGMNTEAFF.

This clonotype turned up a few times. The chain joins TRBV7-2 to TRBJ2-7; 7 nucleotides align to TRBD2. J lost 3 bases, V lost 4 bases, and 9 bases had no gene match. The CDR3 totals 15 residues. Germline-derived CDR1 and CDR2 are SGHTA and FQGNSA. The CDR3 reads CASSWMGGGVYEQYF. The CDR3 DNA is TGTGCCAGCAGCTGGATGGGGGGGGGAGTCTACGAGCAGTACTTC.

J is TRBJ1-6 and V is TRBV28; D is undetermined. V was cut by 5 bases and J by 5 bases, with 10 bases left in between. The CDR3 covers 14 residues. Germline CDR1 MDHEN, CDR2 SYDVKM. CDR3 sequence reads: CASSPRYNNSPLHF. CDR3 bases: TGTGCCAGCAGTCCACGTTACAATAATTCACCCCTCCACTTT.

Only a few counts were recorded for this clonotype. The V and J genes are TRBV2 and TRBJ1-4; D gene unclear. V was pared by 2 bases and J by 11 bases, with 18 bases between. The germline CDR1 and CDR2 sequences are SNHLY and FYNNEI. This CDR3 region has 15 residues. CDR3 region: CASSEYPAGISKLFF. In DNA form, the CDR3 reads TGTGCCAGCAGTGAATACCCCGCCGGTATTAGTAAACTGTTTTTT.

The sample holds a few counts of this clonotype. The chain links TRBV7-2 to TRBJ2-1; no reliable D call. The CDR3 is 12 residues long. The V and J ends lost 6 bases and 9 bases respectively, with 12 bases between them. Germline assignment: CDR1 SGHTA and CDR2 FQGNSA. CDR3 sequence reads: CASSAPGSEQFF. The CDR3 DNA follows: TGTGCCAGCAGTGCCCCGGGTAGTGAGCAGTTCTTC. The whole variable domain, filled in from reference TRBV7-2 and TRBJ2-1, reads GAGVSQSPSNKVTEKGKDVELRCDPISGHTALYWYRQSLGQGLEFLIYFQGNSAPDKSGLPSDRFSAERTGGSVSTLTIQRTQQEDSAVYLCASSAPGSEQFFGPGTRLTVL.

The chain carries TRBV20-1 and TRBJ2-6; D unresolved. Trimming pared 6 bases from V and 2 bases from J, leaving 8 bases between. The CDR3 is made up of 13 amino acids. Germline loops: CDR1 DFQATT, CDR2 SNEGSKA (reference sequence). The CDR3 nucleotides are TGCAGTGCCGCTAGTCCTGGGGCCAACGTCCTGACTTTC. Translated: CSAASPGANVLTF.

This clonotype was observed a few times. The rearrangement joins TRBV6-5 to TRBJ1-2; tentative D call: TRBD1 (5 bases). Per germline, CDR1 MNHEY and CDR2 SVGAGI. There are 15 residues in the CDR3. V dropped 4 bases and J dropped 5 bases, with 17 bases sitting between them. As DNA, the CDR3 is TGTGCCAGCAGTTTCCCTAGAAACCAGGGATATGGCTACACCTTC. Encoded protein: CASSFPRNQGYGYTF.

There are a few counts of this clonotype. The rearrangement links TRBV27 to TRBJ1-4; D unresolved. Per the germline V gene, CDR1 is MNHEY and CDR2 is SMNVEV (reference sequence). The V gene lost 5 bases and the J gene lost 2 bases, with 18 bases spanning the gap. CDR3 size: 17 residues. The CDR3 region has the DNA TGTGCCAGCAGTCCCTTTCTCCGGTCCGTGACTAATGAAAAACTGTTTTTT. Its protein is CASSPFLRSVTNEKLFF.

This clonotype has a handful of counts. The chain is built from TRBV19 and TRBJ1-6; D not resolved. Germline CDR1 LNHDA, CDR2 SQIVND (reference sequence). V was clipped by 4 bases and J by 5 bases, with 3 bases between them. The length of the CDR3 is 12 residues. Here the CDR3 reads CASSTHNSPLHF. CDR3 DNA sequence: TGTGCCAGTAGTACGCATAATTCACCCCTCCACTTT.

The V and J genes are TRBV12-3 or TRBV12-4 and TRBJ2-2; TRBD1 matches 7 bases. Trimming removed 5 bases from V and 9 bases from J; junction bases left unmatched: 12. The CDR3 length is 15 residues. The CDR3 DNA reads TGTGCCAGCAGTCCCGGACAGGTAGTTCCCCGGGAGCTGTTTTTT. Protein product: CASSPGQVVPRELFF.

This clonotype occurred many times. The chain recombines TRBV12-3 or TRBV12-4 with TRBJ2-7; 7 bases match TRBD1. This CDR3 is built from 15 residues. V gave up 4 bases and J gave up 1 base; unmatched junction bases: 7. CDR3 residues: CASSSRDSHSYEQYF. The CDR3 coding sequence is TGTGCCAGCAGTTCCCGGGACAGCCATTCCTACGAGCAGTACTTC.

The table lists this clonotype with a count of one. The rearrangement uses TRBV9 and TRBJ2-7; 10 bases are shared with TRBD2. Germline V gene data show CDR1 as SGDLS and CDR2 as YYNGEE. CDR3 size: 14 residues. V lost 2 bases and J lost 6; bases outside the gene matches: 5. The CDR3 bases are TGTGCCAGCAGCGTTAGCGGGAGGCTCTCCGAGCAGTACTTC. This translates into CASSVSGRLSEQYF.

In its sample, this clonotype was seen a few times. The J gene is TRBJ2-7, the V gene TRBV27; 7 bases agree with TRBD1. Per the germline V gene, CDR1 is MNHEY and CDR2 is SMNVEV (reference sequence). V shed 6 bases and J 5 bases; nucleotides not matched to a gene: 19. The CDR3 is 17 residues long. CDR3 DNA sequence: TGTGCCAGCAGCCGAAGGGACAGCTCCTCTCGTCGGCACGAGCAGTACTTC. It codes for CASSRRDSSSRRHEQYF.

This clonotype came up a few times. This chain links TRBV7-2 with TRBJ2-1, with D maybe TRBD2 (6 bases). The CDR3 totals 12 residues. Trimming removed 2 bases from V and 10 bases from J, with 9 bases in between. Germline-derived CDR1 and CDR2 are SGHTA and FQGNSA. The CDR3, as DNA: TGTGCCAGCAGCTTATGGGAGGTAGAGCAGTTCTTC. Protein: CASSLWEVEQFF.

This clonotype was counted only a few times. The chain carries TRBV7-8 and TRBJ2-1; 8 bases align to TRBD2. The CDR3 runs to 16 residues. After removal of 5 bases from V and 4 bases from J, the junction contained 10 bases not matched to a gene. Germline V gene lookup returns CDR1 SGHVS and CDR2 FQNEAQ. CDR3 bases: TGTGCCAGCAGCCCCCGGGAGGGCAAAGGATACAATGAGCAGTTCTTC. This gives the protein CASSPREGKGYNEQFF.

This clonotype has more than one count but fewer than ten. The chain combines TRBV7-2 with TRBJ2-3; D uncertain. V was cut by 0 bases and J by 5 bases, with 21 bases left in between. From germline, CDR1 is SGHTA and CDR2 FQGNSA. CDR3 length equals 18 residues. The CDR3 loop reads CASSLAATRASTGDTQYF. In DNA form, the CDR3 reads TGTGCCAGCAGCTTAGCAGCGACTCGGGCGTCCACGGGAGATACGCAGTATTTT.

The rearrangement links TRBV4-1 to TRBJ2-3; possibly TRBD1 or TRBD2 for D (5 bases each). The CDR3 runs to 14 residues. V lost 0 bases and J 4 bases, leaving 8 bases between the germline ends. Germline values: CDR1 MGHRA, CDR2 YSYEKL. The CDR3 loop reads CASSQELGADTQYF. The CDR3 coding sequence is TGCGCCAGCAGCCAAGAACTAGGGGCAGATACGCAGTATTTT.